This T cell receptor (beta chain) was sequenced in a study of blood T cell repertoires in COVID-19. This CDR3 comprises 14 residues. The V and J ends lost 6 bases and 4 bases respectively, with 13 bases between them. Germline CDR1 MNHEY, CDR2 SVGAGI. The assay was immunoSEQ multiplex PCR, and TCRdb's table has in-frame clones only and misses some. The profile shows fewer than 350,000 clones, roughly 88% of them singletons. The sequenced sample was peripheral blood. J is TRBJ1-5 and V is TRBV6-5; the D gene is possibly TRBD1 (5 bases). This TCR came from a man aged 18 to 35 with active or convalescent COVID-19. CDR3 sequence: CASRDTGANQPQHF. The CDR3 DNA follows: TGTGCCAGCAGGGATACAGGCGCTAATCAGCCCCAGCATTTT.